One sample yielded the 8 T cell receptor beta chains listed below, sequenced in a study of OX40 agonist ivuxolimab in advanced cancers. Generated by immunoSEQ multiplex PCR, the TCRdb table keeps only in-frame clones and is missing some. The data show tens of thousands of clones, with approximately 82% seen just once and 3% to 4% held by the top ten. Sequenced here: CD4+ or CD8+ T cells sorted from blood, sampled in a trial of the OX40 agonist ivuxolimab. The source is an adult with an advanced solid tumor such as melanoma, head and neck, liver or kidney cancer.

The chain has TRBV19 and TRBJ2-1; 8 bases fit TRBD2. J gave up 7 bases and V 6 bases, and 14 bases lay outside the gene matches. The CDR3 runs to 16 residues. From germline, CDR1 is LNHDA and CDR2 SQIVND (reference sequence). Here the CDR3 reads CASSRRGLGGGNEQFF. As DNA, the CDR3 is TGTGCCAGTAGCCGCCGGGGACTAGGAGGGGGGAATGAGCAGTTCTTC.

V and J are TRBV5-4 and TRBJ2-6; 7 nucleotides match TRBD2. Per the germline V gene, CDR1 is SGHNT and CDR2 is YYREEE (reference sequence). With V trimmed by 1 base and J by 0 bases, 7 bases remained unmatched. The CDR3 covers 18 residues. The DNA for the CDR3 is TGTGCCAGCAGCTTGCCGATCGGGGGGATCTCTGGGGCCAACGTCCTGACTTTC. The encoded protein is CASSLPIGGISGANVLTF.

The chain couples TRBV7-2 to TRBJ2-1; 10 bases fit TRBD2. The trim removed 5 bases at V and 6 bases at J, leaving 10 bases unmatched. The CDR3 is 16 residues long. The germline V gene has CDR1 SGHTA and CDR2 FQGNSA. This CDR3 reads CASSPFGTSAFNEQFF. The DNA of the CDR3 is TGTGCCAGCAGCCCATTTGGGACTAGCGCTTTCAATGAGCAGTTCTTC.

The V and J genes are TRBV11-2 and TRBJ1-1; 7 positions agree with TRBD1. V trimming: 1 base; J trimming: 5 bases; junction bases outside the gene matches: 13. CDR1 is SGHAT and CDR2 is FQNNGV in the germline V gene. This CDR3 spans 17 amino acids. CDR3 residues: CASSLAFYRGGLTEAFF. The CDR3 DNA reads TGTGCCAGCAGCTTAGCCTTTTACAGGGGAGGGTTAACTGAAGCTTTCTTT.

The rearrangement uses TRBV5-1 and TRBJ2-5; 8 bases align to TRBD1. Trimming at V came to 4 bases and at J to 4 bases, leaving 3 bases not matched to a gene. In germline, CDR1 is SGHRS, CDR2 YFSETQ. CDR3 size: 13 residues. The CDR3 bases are TGCGCCAGCAGCACCGGGACAGGAGAGACCCAGTACTTC. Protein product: CASSTGTGETQYF. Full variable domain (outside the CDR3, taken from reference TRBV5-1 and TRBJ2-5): KAGVTQTPRYLIKTRGQQVTLSCSPISGHRSVSWYQQTPGQGLQFLFEYFSETQRNKGNFPGRFSGRQFSNSRSEMNVSTLELGDSALYLCASSTGTGETQYFGPGTRLLVL.

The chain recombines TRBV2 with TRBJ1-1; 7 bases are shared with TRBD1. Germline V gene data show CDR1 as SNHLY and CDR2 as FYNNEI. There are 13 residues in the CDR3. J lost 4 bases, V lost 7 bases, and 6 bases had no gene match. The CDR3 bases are TGTGCCAGCATTCCGGACAGGTCCACTGAAGCTTTCTTT. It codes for CASIPDRSTEAFF.

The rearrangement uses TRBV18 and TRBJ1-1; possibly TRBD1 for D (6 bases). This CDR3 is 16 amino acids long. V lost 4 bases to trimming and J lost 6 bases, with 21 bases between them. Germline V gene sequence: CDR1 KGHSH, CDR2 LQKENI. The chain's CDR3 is CASSRRLGGQMPEAFF. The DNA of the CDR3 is TGTGCCAGCTCACGGAGATTGGGGGGCCAAATGCCTGAAGCTTTCTTT.

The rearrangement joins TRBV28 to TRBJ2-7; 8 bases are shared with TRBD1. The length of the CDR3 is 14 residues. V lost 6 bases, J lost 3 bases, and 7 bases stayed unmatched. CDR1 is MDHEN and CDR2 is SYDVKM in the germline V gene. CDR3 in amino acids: CASRDPGQVYEQYF. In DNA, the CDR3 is TGTGCCAGCAGGGACCCGGGACAGGTCTACGAGCAGTACTTC.